This TCR beta chain originates from a study of blood T cell repertoires in COVID-19. Study summary: Samples came from the United States, Italy and Spain, spanning acute and convalescent COVID-19.

Data came from immunoSEQ multiplex PCR; TCRdb stores just in-frame clones and leaves some out. Among about 190,000 clones listed, more than 75% were seen once. Sequencing input: peripheral blood. The sequence was obtained from a man aged 35-49 years with active or convalescent COVID-19.

The CDR3 loop is CASTDRHEQYF. CDR3 DNA sequence: TGTGCCAGCACCGACAGACACGAGCAGTACTTC. This chain links TRBV7-9 with TRBJ2-7, with D maybe TRBD1 (5 bases). Germline assignment: CDR1 SEHNR and CDR2 FQNEAQ (reference sequence). V dropped 7 bases and J dropped 5 bases, with 9 bases sitting between them. The CDR3 covers 11 residues.